The rows below give T cell receptor beta chains drawn from one sample of a study of human T cells and chemical hapten exposure. TCRdb reprocessed the RACE reads via MiXCR and lists one record per CDR3 protein. The sample holds approximately 60,000 distinct CDR3 sequences; 11% are singletons and the top ten take 3% to 4.5%. The material was whole blood, obtained in connection with sensitization to the hapten diphenylcyclopropenone (DPC). The origin of the receptors is a woman between 35 and 50 years old with alopecia areata. Some clones in this sample may be carry-over from other donors' samples. Each CDR3 is given with its conserved first and last residue. Fields, in order: J gene, clone size, D gene, V gene, CDR3 DNA, CDR3 protein. A D gene is named only where the DNA matches it firmly. Part of the rows lack a size; the others show once, few, many or a class for expanded clones.

>TRBJ2-1|many|TRBD2|TRBV7-9
TGTGCCAGCAGCTTAGGACTAGCGGGAGCGCGAGAGCAGTTCTTC
CASSLGLAGAREQFF
>TRBJ1-3|.|.|TRBV6-5
TGTGCCAGCATCCCTCCCCCTCGAAACACCATATATTTT
CASIPPPRNTIYF
>TRBJ1-1|few|.|TRBV5-1
TGCGCCAGCAGCTTCCGAGAGGACACTGAAGCTTTCTTT
CASSFREDTEAFF
>TRBJ1-1|.|.|TRBV7-2
TGTGCCAGCAGCTTAGGACGACAGAACACTGAAGCTTTCTTT
CASSLGRQNTEAFF
>TRBJ1-2|.|.|TRBV25-1
TGTGCCAGCAGCCTTGGGACGGAATACTATGGCTACACCTTC
CASSLGTEYYGYTF
>TRBJ2-7|many|TRBD2|TRBV9
TGTGCCAGCAGCAGGGGTAGCGGGGCCTACGAGCAGTACTTC
CASSRGSGAYEQYF
>TRBJ2-7|many|TRBD2|TRBV5-5
TGTGCCAGCAGCCCCACTAGCGGGATATTCTACGAGCAGTACTTC
CASSPTSGIFYEQYF
>TRBJ2-1|.|.|TRBV7-2
TGTGCCAGCAGCTTAGTTGAGGTTCTCAATGAGCAGTTCTTC
CASSLVEVLNEQFF
>TRBJ2-3|many|.|TRBV7-2
TGTGCCAGCAGCACCGCGGGACGGGCGGCAGATACGCAGTATTTT
CASSTAGRAADTQYF
>TRBJ1-1|many|TRBD1|TRBV19
TGTGCCAGTAGTCTTAGGACAGGATCGAACACTGAAGCTTTCTTT
CASSLRTGSNTEAFF
>TRBJ1-2|few|.|TRBV30
TGTGCCTGGAGTCCTCAGTACGATGGCTACACCTTC
CAWSPQYDGYTF
>TRBJ2-1|many|.|TRBV3-2
TGTGCCAGCAGCCATAGATCCAGGGACGGGGAGTACAATGAGCAGTTCTTC
CASSHRSRDGEYNEQFF
>TRBJ2-4|.|.|TRBV6-1
TGTGCCAGCAGTGAAGCGCGAGGGCGGGAACTAGCCAAAAACATTCAGTACTTC
CASSEARGRELAKNIQYF
>TRBJ1-1|.|.|TRBV10-3
TGTGCCATCAGTGAGCAAGTCAGAATGAACACTGAAGCTTTCTTT
CAISEQVRMNTEAFF
>TRBJ2-1|.|.|TRBV4-1
TGCGCCAGCAGCCAGGGCGTCTACAATGAGCAGTTCTTC
CASSQGVYNEQFF
>TRBJ2-1|few|TRBD1|TRBV7-2
TGTGCCAGCAGCAGAGAACCGGGACAGGGGGCGCGAAATGAGCAGTTCTTC
CASSREPGQGARNEQFF
>TRBJ1-1|few|.|TRBV7-9
TGTGCCAGCAGCTTAGCGTCCGGGCGGACTGAAGCTTTCTTT
CASSLASGRTEAFF
>TRBJ2-1|.|TRBD2|TRBV19
TGTGCCAGTAGCCCATCGACTAGCGGGTGGTACAATGAGCAGTTCTTC
CASSPSTSGWYNEQFF
>TRBJ2-1|few|TRBD2|TRBV6-2/TRBV6-3
TGTGCCAGCAGCCCAGGTAGAGCGGGGGTGTTATACAATGAGCAGTTCTTC
CASSPGRAGVLYNEQFF
>TRBJ2-1|.|.|TRBV5-6
TGTGCCAGCAGCTTGTCTACAAGCTCCTACAATAAGCAGTTCTTC
CASSLSTSSYNKQFF
>TRBJ2-7|many|TRBD2|TRBV6-2/TRBV6-3
TGTGCCAGCAGTTTAAAAGCGGGGGGGCCCTACGAGCAGTACTTC
CASSLKAGGPYEQYF
>TRBJ2-1|few|TRBD2|TRBV27
TGTGCCAGCACCCCATGGGCGGGAGCCCACAATGAGCAGTTCTTC
CASTPWAGAHNEQFF
>TRBJ2-7|.|.|TRBV7-9
TGTGCCAGCAGCTTAAGGGTCGGTTCAGGGCCCTACGAGCAGTACTTC
CASSLRVGSGPYEQYF
>TRBJ1-6|many|.|TRBV14
TGTGCCAGCAGCCAAGACCCGGGTTGGGCACCCCTCCACTTT
CASSQDPGWAPLHF
>TRBJ2-1|many|TRBD2|TRBV7-2
TGTGCCAGCAGCCCCGGGACTAGCGGGAGGTGGTGGCAGTTCTTC
CASSPGTSGRWWQFF
>TRBJ2-1|many|.|TRBV4-3
TGCGCCAGCCAGAGGGCCCTACGCGTCCTCAATGAGCAGTTCTTC
CASQRALRVLNEQFF
>TRBJ1-6|many|.|TRBV18
TGTGCCAGCTCACCAGGGGCAGGGGATAATTCACCCCTCCACTTT
CASSPGAGDNSPLHF
>TRBJ2-7|many|.|TRBV14
TGTGCCAGCAGCCACGGAGGGAACGAGCAGTACTTC
CASSHGGNEQYF
>TRBJ2-5|.|.|TRBV20-1
TGCAGTGCTAGAGTCTCAACAGGGAGCGAAGAGACCCAGTACTTC
CSARVSTGSEETQYF
>TRBJ2-7|.|.|TRBV7-6
TGTGCCAGCAGCCTCGATCCCGTCTCCTACGAGCAGTACTTC
CASSLDPVSYEQYF
>TRBJ2-7|many|TRBD2|TRBV6-2/TRBV6-3
TGTGCCAGCAGTTACGGGCTAGCGGTCTACGAGCAGTACTTC
CASSYGLAVYEQYF
>TRBJ2-3|.|TRBD1|TRBV18
TGTGCCAGCTCACCTAAACGAGGGGGCAGCGCGGATACGCAGTATTTT
CASSPKRGGSADTQYF
>TRBJ1-4|.|.|TRBV7-9
TGTGCCAGCAGCTTGAATGACGGGGAAAAACTGTTTTTT
CASSLNDGEKLFF
>TRBJ2-5|many|.|TRBV18
TGTGCCAGCTCACCACGGGAAAATCAAGAGACCCAGTACTTC
CASSPRENQETQYF
>TRBJ2-7|few|.|TRBV4-2
TGTGCCAGCAGCCAAGATGTCAGCAGGAGATCCTCCGAGCAGTACTTC
CASSQDVSRRSSEQYF
>TRBJ2-3|.|.|TRBV28
TGTGCCAGCAGTTTACAAGAACTCCTCACAGATACGCAGTATTTT
CASSLQELLTDTQYF
>TRBJ1-1|many|.|TRBV12-3/TRBV12-4
TGTGCCAGCAGCCGGAACGGAGTCGGGACTGAAGCTTTCTTT
CASSRNGVGTEAFF
>TRBJ2-3|.|TRBD2|TRBV7-2
TGTGCCAGCAGCCGAGTGGTAGCGGGAGGGGCAGATACGCAGTATTTT
CASSRVVAGGADTQYF
>TRBJ2-2|few|TRBD2|TRBV19
TGTGCCAGTAGTATGGGGACTAGAGCGAACACCGGGGAGCTGTTTTTT
CASSMGTRANTGELFF
>TRBJ1-2|few|.|TRBV18
TGTGTCAGCTCACCACCTCAGACGGGATCCTATGGCTACACCTTC
CVSSPPQTGSYGYTF
>TRBJ1-5|.|.|TRBV5-1
TGCGCCAGCAGCTTGGGGGATCAAGCCTCTCAGCCCCAGCATTTT
CASSLGDQASQPQHF
>TRBJ1-3|many|.|TRBV5-4
TGTGCCAGCAGCAGCAGGAACTCTGGAAACACCATATATTTT
CASSSRNSGNTIYF
>TRBJ2-1|.|.|TRBV5-4
TGTGCCAGCAGCTCGGAGCGGTCCTACAATGAGCAGTTCTTC
CASSSERSYNEQFF
>TRBJ2-1|.|TRBD2|TRBV7-9
TGTGCCAGCAGCTTAGCGCCCGGGAGGTCGACGGCCTACAATGAGCAGTTCTTC
CASSLAPGRSTAYNEQFF
>TRBJ2-2|few|TRBD2|TRBV6-1
TGTGCCAGCAGAGCCCCGGGGGGCACCGGGGAGCTGTTTTTT
CASRAPGGTGELFF
>TRBJ1-1|few|.|TRBV6-5
TGTGCCAGTGAAGGGGGGATGAACACTGAAGCTTTCTTT
CASEGGMNTEAFF
>TRBJ1-5|few|.|TRBV5-6
TGTGCCAGCAGCTTGGCCGTGGGGAGGTCTCAGCCCCAGCATTTT
CASSLAVGRSQPQHF
>TRBJ2-2|.|.|TRBV20-1
TGCAGTGCTAGTGCGGGGGCGAGCACCGGGGAGCTGTTTTTT
CSASAGASTGELFF
>TRBJ1-4|many|TRBD1|TRBV30
TGTGCCTGGAGTACGACAACAGGGGGAGCTAATGAAAAACTGTTTTTT
CAWSTTTGGANEKLFF
>TRBJ2-5|many|.|TRBV28
TGTGCCAGCACCCCCGGGGGTGAGACCCAGTACTTC
CASTPGGETQYF
>TRBJ2-3|many|TRBD2|TRBV7-2
TGTGCCAGCAGCGGAGGACTAGCGGGGGTGGATACGCAGTATTTT
CASSGGLAGVDTQYF
>TRBJ1-5|few|.|TRBV6-2/TRBV6-3
TGTGCCAGCAGTTACGGATGGGACAAATATCAGCCCCAGCATTTT
CASSYGWDKYQPQHF
>TRBJ2-7|.|.|TRBV7-2
TGTGCCAGCAGCTTAGTAGAGGGGCGAATGGGGCAGTACTTC
CASSLVEGRMGQYF
>TRBJ2-3|many|TRBD2|TRBV7-2
TGTGCCAGCAGCTTAGCGGGAGGGAGTACAGATACGCAGTATTTT
CASSLAGGSTDTQYF